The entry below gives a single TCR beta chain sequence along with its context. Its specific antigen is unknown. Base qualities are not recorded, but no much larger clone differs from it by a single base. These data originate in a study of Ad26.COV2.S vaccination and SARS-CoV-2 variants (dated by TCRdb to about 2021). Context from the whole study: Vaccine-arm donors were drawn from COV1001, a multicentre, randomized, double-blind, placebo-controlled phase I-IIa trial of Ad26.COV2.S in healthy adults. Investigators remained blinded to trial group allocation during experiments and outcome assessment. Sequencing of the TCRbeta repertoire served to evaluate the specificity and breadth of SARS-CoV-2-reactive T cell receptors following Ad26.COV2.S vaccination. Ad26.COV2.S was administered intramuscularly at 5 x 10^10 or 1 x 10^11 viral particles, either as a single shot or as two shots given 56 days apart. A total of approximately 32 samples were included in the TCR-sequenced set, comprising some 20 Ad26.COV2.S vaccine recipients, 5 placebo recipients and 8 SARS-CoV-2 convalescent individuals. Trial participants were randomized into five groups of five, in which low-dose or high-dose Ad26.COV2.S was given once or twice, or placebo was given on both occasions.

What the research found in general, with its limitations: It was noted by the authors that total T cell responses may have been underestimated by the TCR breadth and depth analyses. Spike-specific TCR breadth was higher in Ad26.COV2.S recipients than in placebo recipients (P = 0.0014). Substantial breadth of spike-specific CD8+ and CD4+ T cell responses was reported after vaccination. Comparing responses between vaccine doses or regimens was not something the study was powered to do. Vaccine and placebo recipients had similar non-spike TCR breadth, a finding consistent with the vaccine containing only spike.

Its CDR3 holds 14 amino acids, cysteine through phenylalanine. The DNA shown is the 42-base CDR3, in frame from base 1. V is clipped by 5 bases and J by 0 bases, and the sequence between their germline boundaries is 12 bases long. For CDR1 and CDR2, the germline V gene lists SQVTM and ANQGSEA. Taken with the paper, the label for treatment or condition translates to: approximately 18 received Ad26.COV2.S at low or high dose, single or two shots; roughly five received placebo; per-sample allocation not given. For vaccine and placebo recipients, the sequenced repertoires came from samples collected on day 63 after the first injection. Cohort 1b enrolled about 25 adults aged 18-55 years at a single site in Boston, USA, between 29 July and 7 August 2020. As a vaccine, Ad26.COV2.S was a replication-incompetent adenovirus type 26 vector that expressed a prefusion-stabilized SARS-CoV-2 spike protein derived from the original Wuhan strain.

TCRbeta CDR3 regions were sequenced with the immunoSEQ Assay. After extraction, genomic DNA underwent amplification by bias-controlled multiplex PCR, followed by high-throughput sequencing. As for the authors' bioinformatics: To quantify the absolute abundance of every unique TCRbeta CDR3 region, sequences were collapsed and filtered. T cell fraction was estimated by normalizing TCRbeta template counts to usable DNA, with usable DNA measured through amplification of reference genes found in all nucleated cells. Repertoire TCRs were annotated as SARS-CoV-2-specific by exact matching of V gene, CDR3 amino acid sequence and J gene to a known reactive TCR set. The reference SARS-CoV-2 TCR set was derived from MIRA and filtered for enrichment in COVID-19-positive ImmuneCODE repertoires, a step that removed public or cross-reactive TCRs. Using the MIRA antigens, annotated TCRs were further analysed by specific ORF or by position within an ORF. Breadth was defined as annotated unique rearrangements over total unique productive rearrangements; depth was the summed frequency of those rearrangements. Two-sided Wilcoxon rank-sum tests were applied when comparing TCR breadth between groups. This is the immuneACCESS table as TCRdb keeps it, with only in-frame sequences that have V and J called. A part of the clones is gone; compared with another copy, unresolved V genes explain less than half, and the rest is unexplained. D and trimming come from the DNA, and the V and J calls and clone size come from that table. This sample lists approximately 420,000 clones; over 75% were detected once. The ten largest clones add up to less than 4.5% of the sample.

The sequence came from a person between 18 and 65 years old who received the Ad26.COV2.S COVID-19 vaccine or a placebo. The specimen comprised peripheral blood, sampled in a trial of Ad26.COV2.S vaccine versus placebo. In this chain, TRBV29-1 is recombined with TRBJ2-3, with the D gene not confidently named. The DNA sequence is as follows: TGCAGCGTTACTACTCACTCTAGCACAGATACGCAGTATTTT. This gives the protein CSVTTHSSTDTQYF.